This record looks at one T cell receptor (beta chain) sequence and its context. The target antigen is unknown. The PCR was carried out with 60 Vbeta primers and 13 Jbeta primers. Clones were read by immunoSEQ multiplex PCR, and TCRdb kept only the in-frame ones, dropping some. Here the sample spans 150,000 to 200,000 clones, 82% being singletons. The data derive from a study of cytomegalovirus exposure and HLA in healthy donors. Study-wide results and caveats: Analysis was carried out at a later point, and it linked a missense DCLRE1C variant to TCR beta V- and J-gene trimming. Three CMV-associated chains were confirmed in vitro to be specific for CMV antigens.

The sequence derives from a girl aged 10 to 17 in good health and CMV-seropositive. The material sequenced was PBMCs.

CDR3 sequence reads: CASRAGGSGANVLTF. In DNA, the CDR3 is TGTGCCAGCAGAGCAGGGGGCTCTGGGGCCAACGTCCTGACTTTC. The V gene is TRBV9, the J gene TRBJ2-6; 7 bases are a match to TRBD1. J gave up 0 bases and V 5 bases, and 2 bases lay outside the gene matches. The germline V gene encodes CDR1 SGDLS and CDR2 YYNGEE. The CDR3 totals 15 residues.